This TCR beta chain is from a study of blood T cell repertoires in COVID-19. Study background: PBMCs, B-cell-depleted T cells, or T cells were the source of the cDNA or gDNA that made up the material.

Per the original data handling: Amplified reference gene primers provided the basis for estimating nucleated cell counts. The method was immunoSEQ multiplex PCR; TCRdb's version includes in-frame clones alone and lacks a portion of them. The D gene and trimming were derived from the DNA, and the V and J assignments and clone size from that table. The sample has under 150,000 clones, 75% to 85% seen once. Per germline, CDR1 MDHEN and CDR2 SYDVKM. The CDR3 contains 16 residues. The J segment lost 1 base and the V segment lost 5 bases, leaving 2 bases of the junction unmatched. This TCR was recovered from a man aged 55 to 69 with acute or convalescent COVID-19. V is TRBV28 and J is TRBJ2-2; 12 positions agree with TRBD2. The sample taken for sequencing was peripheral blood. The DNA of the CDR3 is TGTGCCAGCAGTACTAGCGGGAGGTTGAACACCGGGGAGCTGTTTTTT. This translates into CASSTSGRLNTGELFF.